This entry describes one TCR beta chain. Its target is not known. These data belong to a study of tumor and adjacent non-tumor tissue in lung cancer. Findings of the study overall: TCR diversity was significantly greater in tumor than normal lung tissue. Tumor repertoires had a smaller top 100 clone share than normal lung.

This sample's RNA came from whole unsorted tissue. This non-tumor lung sample came from over 3 cm beyond the tumor edge. Newly diagnosed lung cancer patients had thoracic surgery in China, August–November 2014, without prior chemotherapy. A modified ARM-PCR protocol with three rounds of nested PCR amplified TCRbeta. TCRdb reprocessed the multiplex PCR reads with MiXCR, giving one entry per CDR3 protein. Of about 44,000 distinct CDR3 sequences in the sample, roughly 62% were seen once. V was shortened by 2 bases and J by 5 bases, with 12 bases between the two germline ends. Per germline, CDR1 DFQATT and CDR2 SNEGSKA (reference sequence). There are 13 residues in the CDR3.

The rearrangement links TRBV20-1 to TRBJ1-2; D is unresolved. This receptor was identified in a woman in her 40s with non-small cell lung cancer. Material for sequencing was distant non-tumor lung tissue. The chain's CDR3 is CSARPLHKYGYTF. The CDR3 coding sequence is TGCAGTGCTAGACCCCTCCATAAATATGGCTACACCTTC.